This entry lists 9 T cell receptor beta chains sequenced from one sample in a study of blood T cell repertoires in COVID-19. TCRdb's table, derived via immunoSEQ multiplex PCR, lists solely in-frame clones and lacks some. The sample includes about 180,000 clones, around 88% seen only once; the top ten take 4% to 5%. What was sequenced was peripheral blood. The receptors originated from a woman under 40 with acute or convalescent COVID-19.

The J gene is TRBJ1-2, the V gene TRBV24-1; D ambiguous. Between the trimmed V and J ends, which lost 1 base and 1 base, there was a span of 3 bases. CDR1 and CDR2 (germline): KGHDR, SFDVKD. The CDR3 extends over 13 amino acids. CDR3 nucleotide sequence: TGTGCCACCAGTGATTTTAGTAACTATGGCTACACCTTC. Protein sequence: CATSDFSNYGYTF.

This rearrangement joins TRBV6-4 to TRBJ2-2, with 9 bases identical to TRBD1. Germline V lookup: CDR1 MRHNA, CDR2 SNTAGT. Losses at the gene ends were 5 bases for V and 6 bases for J; bases not matched to a gene: 10. There are 16 residues in the CDR3. For the CDR3, the DNA is TGTGCCAGCAGTTCCAATCCGGGACAGGGCCCCGGGGAGCTGTTTTTT. Protein sequence: CASSSNPGQGPGELFF.

Comment on this clone: A read error may produce the germline difference seen at one junction end. J is TRBJ2-5 and V is TRBV7-7; 9 nucleotides agree with TRBD1. This CDR3 spans 15 amino acids. Germline V gene data show CDR1 as SSHAT and CDR2 as FNYEAQ (reference sequence). The CDR3 spells CASSSGTGPSETQYF. CDR3 sequence (DNA): TGTGCTAGCAGCTCCGGGACAGGGCCCTCCGAGACCCAGTACTTC.

V and J are TRBV4-2 and TRBJ2-5; the D gene is possibly TRBD1 (6 bases). The CDR3 is made up of 14 amino acids. V was shortened by 1 base and J by 3 bases, with 9 bases between the two germline ends. The germline V gene encodes CDR1 LGHNA and CDR2 YNFKEQ. In DNA form, the CDR3 reads TGTGCCAGCAGCCAAGCCCGGGACAAAGAGACCCAGTACTTC. Translated, it gives CASSQARDKETQYF.

The chain recombines TRBV3-1 (or the pseudogene TRBV3-2) with TRBJ1-1; D gene uncertain. V lost 2 bases to trimming and J lost 4 bases, with 8 bases between them. The V gene's germline CDR1 is LGHDT and CDR2 YNNKEL (reference sequence). The CDR3 totals 13 residues. CDR3 DNA sequence: TGTGCCAGCAGCCAACCCACTGCCACTGAAGCTTTCTTT. This sequence encodes CASSQPTATEAFF.

The chain joins TRBV9 to TRBJ2-1; TRBD2 is a possible D gene (6 bases). Germline CDR1 and CDR2: SGDLS and YYNGEE. The CDR3 has 13 residues. V gave up 1 base and J gave up 14 bases, with 16 bases separating them. The CDR3 DNA is TGTGCCAGCAGCGTACGTGAGGAGGGACTGGAGTTCTTC. Its protein is CASSVREEGLEFF.

The chain employs TRBV18 and TRBJ2-3; 9 bases fit TRBD1. V shed 6 bases, J shed 6 bases, and the junction held 4 bases outside the gene matches. CDR1 KGHSH and CDR2 LQKENI come from the germline V gene. The CDR3 is 13 amino acids. This CDR3 reads CASSGQGADTQYF. As DNA, the CDR3 is TGTGCCAGCTCGGGACAGGGAGCCGATACGCAGTATTTT.

The V gene is TRBV7-8, the J gene TRBJ2-1; D not resolved. Trimming pared 3 bases from V and 8 bases from J, leaving 5 bases between. This CDR3 contains 11 residues. CDR1 is SGHVS, CDR2 FQNEAQ, per germline. The CDR3 DNA sequence: TGTGCCAGCAGCTTGTCCGATGAGCAGTTCTTC. This codes for CASSLSDEQFF.

The gene calls are TRBV3-1 (or the pseudogene TRBV3-2) and TRBJ2-2, with a possible D match to TRBD1 (6 bases). The CDR3 has 16 residues. V lost 0 bases to trimming and J lost 0 bases, with 8 bases between them. CDR1 is LGHDT, CDR2 YNNKEL, per germline (reference sequence). The CDR3 loop reads CASSQEAGANTGELFF. The CDR3 DNA follows: TGTGCCAGCAGCCAAGAGGCAGGGGCGAACACCGGGGAGCTGTTTTTT.